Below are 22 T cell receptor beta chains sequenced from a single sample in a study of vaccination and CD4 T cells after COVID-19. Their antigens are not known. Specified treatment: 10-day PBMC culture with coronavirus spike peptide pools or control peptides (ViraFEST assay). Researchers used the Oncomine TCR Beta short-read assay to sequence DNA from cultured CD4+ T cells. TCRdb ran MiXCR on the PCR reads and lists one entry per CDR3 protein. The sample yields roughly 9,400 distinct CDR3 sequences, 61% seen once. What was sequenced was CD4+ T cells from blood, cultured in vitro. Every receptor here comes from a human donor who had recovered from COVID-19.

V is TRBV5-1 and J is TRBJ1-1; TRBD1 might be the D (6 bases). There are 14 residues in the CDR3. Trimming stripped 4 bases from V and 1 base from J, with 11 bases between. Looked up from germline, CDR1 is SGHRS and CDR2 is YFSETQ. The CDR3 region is CASSGAGANTEAFF. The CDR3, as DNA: TGCGCCAGCAGCGGGGCGGGGGCGAACACTGAAGCTTTCTTT.

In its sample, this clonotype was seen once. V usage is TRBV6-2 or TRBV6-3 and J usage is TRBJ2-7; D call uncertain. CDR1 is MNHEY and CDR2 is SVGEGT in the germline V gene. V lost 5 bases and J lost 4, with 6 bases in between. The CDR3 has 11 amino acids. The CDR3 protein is CASSRLYEQYF. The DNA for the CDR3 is TGTGCCAGCAGTCGGTTATACGAGCAGTACTTC.

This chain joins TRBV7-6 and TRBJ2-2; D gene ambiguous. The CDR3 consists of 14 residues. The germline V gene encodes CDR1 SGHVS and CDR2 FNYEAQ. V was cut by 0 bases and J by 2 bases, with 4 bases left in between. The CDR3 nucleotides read TGTGCCAGCAGCTTAGCAAGTAACACCGGGGAGCTGTTTTTT. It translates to CASSLASNTGELFF.

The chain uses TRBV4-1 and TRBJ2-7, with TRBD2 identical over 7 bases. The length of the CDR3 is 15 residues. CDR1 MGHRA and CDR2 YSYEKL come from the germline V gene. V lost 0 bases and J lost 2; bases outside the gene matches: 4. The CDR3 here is CASSQESRGAYEQYF. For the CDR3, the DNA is TGCGCCAGCAGCCAAGAAAGTCGGGGGGCCTACGAGCAGTACTTC.

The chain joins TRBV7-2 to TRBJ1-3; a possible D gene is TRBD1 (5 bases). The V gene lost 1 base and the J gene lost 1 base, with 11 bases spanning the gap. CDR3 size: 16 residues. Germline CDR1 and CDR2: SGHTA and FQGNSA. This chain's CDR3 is CASSLEGSFSGNTIYF. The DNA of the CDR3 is TGTGCCAGCAGCTTAGAGGGGAGTTTTTCTGGAAACACCATATATTTT.

Written as DNA, the CDR3 is TGTGCCAGCAGTCCCGCAGGGGAGAAGGAAGCTTTCTTT. Encoded protein: CASSPAGEKEAFF. V is TRBV6-2 or TRBV6-3 and J is TRBJ1-1; D might be TRBD1 (6 bases). V was trimmed by 5 bases and J by 8 bases, leaving 15 bases between them. This CDR3 region has 13 residues. The germline CDR1 and CDR2 sequences are MNHEY and SVGEGT.

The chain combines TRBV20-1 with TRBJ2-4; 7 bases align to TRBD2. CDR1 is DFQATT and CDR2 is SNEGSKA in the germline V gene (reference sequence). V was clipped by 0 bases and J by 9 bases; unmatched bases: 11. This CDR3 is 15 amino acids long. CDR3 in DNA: TGCAGTGCTAGAGATGGGAGCGGGGTTAACGGCATTCAGTACTTC. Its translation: CSARDGSGVNGIQYF.

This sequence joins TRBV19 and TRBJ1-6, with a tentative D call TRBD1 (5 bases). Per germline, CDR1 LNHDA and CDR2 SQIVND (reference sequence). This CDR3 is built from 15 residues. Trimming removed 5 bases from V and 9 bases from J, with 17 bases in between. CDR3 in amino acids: CASSPSGTVTSPLHF. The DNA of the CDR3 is TGTGCCAGTAGTCCTTCCGGGACCGTTACTTCACCCCTCCACTTT.

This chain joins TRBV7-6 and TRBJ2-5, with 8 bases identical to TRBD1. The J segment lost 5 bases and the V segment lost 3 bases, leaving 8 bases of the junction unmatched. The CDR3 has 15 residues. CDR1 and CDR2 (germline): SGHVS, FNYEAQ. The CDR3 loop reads CASSFRTGLAETQYF. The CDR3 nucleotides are TGTGCCAGCAGCTTCCGGACAGGGTTGGCCGAGACCCAGTACTTC.

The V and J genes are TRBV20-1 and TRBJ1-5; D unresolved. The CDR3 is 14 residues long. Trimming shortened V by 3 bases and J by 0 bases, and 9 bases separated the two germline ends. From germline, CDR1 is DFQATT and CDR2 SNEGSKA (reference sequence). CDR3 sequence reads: CSASHGYSNQPQHF. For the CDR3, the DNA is TGCAGTGCTAGCCATGGTTATAGCAATCAGCCCCAGCATTTT.

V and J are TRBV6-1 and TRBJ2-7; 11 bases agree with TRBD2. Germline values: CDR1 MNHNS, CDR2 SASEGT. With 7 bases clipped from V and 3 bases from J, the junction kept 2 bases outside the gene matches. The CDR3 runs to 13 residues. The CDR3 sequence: CASILAGGYEQYF. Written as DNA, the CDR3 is TGTGCCAGCATCCTAGCGGGAGGCTACGAGCAGTACTTC.

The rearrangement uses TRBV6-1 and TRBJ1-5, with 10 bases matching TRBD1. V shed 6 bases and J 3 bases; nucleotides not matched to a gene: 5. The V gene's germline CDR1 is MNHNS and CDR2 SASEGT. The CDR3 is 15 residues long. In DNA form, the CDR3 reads TGTGCCAGCAGCGTGACAGGGGGCCTCAATCAGCCCCAGCATTTT. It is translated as CASSVTGGLNQPQHF.

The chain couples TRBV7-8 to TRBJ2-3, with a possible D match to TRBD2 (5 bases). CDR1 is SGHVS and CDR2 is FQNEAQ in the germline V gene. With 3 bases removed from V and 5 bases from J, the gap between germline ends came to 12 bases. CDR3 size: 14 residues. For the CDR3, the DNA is TGTGCCAGCAGCTTCGACCGGCGGGTAGATACGCAGTATTTT. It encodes CASSFDRRVDTQYF.

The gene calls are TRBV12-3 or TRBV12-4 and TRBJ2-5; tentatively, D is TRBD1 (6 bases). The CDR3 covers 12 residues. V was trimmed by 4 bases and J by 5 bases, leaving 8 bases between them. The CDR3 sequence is CASSSQGETQYF. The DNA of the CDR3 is TGTGCCAGCAGTTCCCAGGGGGAGACCCAGTACTTC.

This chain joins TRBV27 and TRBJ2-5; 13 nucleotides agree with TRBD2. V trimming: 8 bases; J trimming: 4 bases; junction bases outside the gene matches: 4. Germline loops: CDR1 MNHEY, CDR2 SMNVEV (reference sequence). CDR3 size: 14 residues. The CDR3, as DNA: TGTGCCAGCCGGACTAGCGGGAGAATAGAGACCCAGTACTTC. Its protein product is CASRTSGRIETQYF.

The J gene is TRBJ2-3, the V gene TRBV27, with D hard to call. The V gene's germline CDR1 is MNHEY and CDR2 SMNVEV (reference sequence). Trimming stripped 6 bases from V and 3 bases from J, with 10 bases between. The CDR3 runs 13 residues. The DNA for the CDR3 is TGTGCCAGCAGGACCCTTTTGACAGATACGCAGTATTTT. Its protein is CASRTLLTDTQYF.

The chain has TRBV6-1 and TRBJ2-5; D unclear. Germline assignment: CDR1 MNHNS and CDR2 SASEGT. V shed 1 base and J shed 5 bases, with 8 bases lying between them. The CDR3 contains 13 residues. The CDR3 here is CASSEGNRETQYF. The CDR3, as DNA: TGTGCCAGCAGTGAAGGCAATAGGGAGACCCAGTACTTC.

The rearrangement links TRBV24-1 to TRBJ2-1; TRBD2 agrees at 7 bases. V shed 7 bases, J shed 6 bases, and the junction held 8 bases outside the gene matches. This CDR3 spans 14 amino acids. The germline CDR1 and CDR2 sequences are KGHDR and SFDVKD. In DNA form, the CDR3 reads TGTGCCACCAGGGGACTACCCCGGCTCAATGAGCAGTTCTTC. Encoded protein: CATRGLPRLNEQFF.

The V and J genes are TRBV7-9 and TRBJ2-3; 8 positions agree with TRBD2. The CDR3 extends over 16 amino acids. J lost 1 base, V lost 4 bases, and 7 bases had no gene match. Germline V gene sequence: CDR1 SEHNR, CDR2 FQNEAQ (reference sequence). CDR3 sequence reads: CASSYPSGGGTDTQYF. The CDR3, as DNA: TGTGCCAGCAGCTACCCCTCGGGGGGGGGCACAGATACGCAGTATTTT.

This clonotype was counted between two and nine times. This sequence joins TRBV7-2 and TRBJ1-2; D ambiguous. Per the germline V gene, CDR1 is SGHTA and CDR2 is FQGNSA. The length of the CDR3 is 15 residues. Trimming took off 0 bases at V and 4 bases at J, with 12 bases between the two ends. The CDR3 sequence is CASSLAIQSSYGYTF. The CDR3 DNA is TGTGCCAGCAGCTTAGCAATACAGTCGAGCTATGGCTACACCTTC.

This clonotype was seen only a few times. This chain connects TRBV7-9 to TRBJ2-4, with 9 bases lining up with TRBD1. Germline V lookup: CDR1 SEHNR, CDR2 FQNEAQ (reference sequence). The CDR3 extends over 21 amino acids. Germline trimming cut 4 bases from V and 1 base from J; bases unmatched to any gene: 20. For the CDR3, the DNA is TGTGCCAGCAGCTGGTCCCCCCCGGGACAGGGTTCACCCTCCGCCAAAAACATTCAGTACTTC. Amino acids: CASSWSPPGQGSPSAKNIQYF.

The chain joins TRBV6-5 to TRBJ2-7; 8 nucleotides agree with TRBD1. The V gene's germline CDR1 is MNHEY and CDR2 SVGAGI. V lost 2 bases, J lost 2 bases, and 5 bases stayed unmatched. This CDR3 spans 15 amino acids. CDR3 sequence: CASSYGDRLTYEQYF. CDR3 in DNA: TGTGCCAGCAGTTACGGGGACAGGTTAACCTACGAGCAGTACTTC.